This is a list of T cell receptor beta chains from one sample in a study of sequential checkpoint blockade in melanoma. Assay used: immunoSEQ multiplex PCR; TCRdb lists only in-frame clones, some missing. The table lists thousands of clones, approximately 22% of them singletons. Specimen: tumor tissue (inferred from file names), collected from a patient given nivolumab and ipilimumab in sequence. These receptors originate from a human donor with melanoma. Both conserved end residues are part of each CDR3. The D gene is left open where the match is weak.

J gene	D gene	V gene	CDR3 protein
TRBJ2-3	.	TRBV2	CASGRSTDTQYF
TRBJ1-2	.	TRBV30	CAGGGVVEGYTF
TRBJ1-3	.	TRBV6-4	CASSTLKVLSGNTIYF
TRBJ2-4	.	TRBV7-7	CASSLDGGFKNIQYF
TRBJ1-2	.	TRBV9	CASSEDNSAYGYTF
TRBJ2-3	.	TRBV11-3	CASSLEDGKDTQYF
TRBJ1-6	.	TRBV11-3	CASSRTHGLEGILHF
TRBJ2-3	TRBD2	TRBV5-1	CASSLGGIGTDTQYF
TRBJ2-5	TRBD2	TRBV6-8	CASSYSAGVRETQYF
TRBJ2-2	.	TRBV6-8	CASSPTPAGRTGELFF
TRBJ1-1	.	TRBV9	CASSVGGMNTEAFF
TRBJ1-2	TRBD1	TRBV11-3	CASRPGGRTFYGYTF
TRBJ1-4	.	TRBV19	CASSPWGRLEKLFF
TRBJ1-1	.	TRBV12-5	CASGEGLNTEAFF
TRBJ1-3	.	TRBV11-3	CASSLGTTLSGNTIYF
TRBJ2-2	TRBD1	TRBV19	CASSTGGNTGELFF
TRBJ2-2	.	TRBV6-8	CASSYDYTNTGELFF
TRBJ1-1	TRBD1	TRBV2	CASSVTGGTEAFF
TRBJ1-2	TRBD1	TRBV6-8	CASSRDSYGYTF
TRBJ2-1	.	TRBV4-1	CASSQTNTGIREQFF
TRBJ2-2	TRBD1	TRBV6-8	CATGQGRGELFF
TRBJ1-3	.	TRBV23-1	CASSHPWGGGAGNTIYF
TRBJ2-3	TRBD2	TRBV11-3	CASSFLAGDGDTQYF
TRBJ2-1	.	TRBV1	CASSQDPSTLHSYNEQFF
TRBJ2-1	TRBD2	TRBV15	CATSISGGAAEQFF
TRBJ1-1	.	TRBV19	CASSIGQVNTEAFF
TRBJ2-1	.	TRBV11-3	CASARGFSSVGNEQFF
TRBJ2-1	TRBD2	TRBV5-1	CASSLQIAGAFEQFF
TRBJ1-5	TRBD1	TRBV19	CASSGGAGQEYQPQHF
TRBJ1-6	TRBD1	TRBV12-5	CASGFDVTGAVNSPLHF
TRBJ2-7	TRBD2	TRBV11-3	CASSPGLAGYGEQYF
TRBJ2-1	.	TRBV9	CASSPTGNLLNEQFF
TRBJ1-5	.	TRBV28	CASRPPGEPQHF
TRBJ2-7	TRBD2	TRBV11-3	CASSLVAGGRNEQYF
TRBJ2-2	.	TRBV5-1	CASSLRQSKNTGELFF
TRBJ1-1	.	TRBV23-1	CASSLSPQGEAFF
TRBJ1-3	.	TRBV30	CAGWGFSGNTIYF
TRBJ1-5	.	TRBV11-3	CASSLVMNSNQPQHF
TRBJ2-7	.	TRBV23-1	CASSLEIGTEQYF
TRBJ2-7	.	TRBV4-1	CASSQDLAPGYEQYF
TRBJ1-3	TRBD1	TRBV19	CASSLMDRGGNTIYF
TRBJ2-3	.	TRBV11-3	CASSSGRGTDTQYF
TRBJ2-3	.	TRBV23-1	CARGSHYTDTQYF
TRBJ2-1	TRBD2	TRBV9	CASSVTSANEQFF
TRBJ1-1	.	TRBV12-5	CASLGGTEAFF
TRBJ2-4	.	TRBV11-3	CASSPDGSNAKNIQYF
TRBJ2-1	.	TRBV25-1	CASSETRANEQFF
TRBJ2-5	.	TRBV11-3	CASSLESLRLETQYF
TRBJ1-3	.	TRBV6-8	CASSYSMDSGNTIYF
TRBJ1-6	TRBD1	TRBV11-3	CASSLARGHYNSPLHF
TRBJ2-1	.	TRBV6-8	CASTLTSFDEQFF
TRBJ1-2	.	TRBV30	CAWNPGTHYGYTF
TRBJ1-2	.	TRBV10-3	CAISETQGLGYGYTF